This T cell receptor beta chain came from a study of cytomegalovirus exposure and HLA in healthy donors. Regarding the study as a whole: A later analysis showed TCR association rates differing by HLA locus, peaking at DRB1 and lowest at HLA-C. A reported reduction in N-insertions relative to the roughly 640-donor mean was seen in an Asian-associated ancestry cluster in a later analysis. Sequencing had likely introduced a cluster of highly shared sequence variants as an artifact. Prior analysis indicated that the majority of TCR beta V segments exhibited productivity approximately 90% or approximately 30% of the time.

13 Jbeta primers and 60 Vbeta primers were used for the PCR. Clones were read by immunoSEQ multiplex PCR, and TCRdb kept only the in-frame ones, dropping some. Of more than 110,000 clones in the sample, 60% to 80% were seen once. This CDR3 has 14 amino acids. The V end was cut by 4 bases, the J end by 7 bases, with 17 bases between. The V gene's germline CDR1 is SNHLY and CDR2 FYNNEI. Concerning this clone itself: Its antigen remains unknown.

Material: PBMCs. This clonotype originated in a man in his late teens or twenties in good health and CMV-seronegative. This chain joins TRBV2 and TRBJ2-7, with D tentatively TRBD2 (5 bases). This CDR3 is CASSASGTSGEQYF. CDR3 sequence (DNA): TGTGCCAGCAGTGCTTCGGGAACGTCGGGTGAGCAGTACTTC.